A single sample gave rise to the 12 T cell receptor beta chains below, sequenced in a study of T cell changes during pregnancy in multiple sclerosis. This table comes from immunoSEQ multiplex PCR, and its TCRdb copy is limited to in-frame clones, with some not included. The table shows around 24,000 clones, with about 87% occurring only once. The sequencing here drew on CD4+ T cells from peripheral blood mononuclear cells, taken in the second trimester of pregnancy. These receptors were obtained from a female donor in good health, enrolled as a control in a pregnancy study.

The CDR3 sequence: CASSIVGQGPSPTPYEQYF. The CDR3 DNA sequence: TGTGCCAGTAGTATAGTGGGACAGGGCCCGTCCCCTACCCCCTACGAGCAGTACTTC. The chain recombines TRBV19 with TRBJ2-7; TRBD1 matches at 9 bases. This CDR3 spans 19 amino acids. CDR1 is LNHDA and CDR2 is SQIVND in the germline V gene (reference sequence). V was clipped by 1 base and J by 2 bases; unmatched bases: 15.

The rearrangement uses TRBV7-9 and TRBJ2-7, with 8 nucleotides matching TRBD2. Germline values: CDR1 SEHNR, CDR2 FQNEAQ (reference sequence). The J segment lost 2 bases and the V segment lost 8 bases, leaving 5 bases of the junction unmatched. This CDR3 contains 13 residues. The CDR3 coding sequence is TGTGCCAGCGGAATCGGGGGGGCCTACGAGCAGTACTTC. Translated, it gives CASGIGGAYEQYF.

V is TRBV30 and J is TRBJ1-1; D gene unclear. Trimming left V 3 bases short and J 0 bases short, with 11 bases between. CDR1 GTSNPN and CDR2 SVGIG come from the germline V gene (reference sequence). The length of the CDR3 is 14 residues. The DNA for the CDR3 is TGTGCCTGGAGCCCTGGTAGCCTGAACACTGAAGCTTTCTTT. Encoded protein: CAWSPGSLNTEAFF.

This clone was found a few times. DNA of the CDR3: TGTGCCAGTAGTATGTTGTGGGGACAGGGGACTAGCGGGAGGCCATTCACAGATACGCAGTATTTT. Translating gives CASSMLWGQGTSGRPFTDTQYF. This chain joins TRBV19 and TRBJ2-3, with 15 bases matching TRBD2. J lost 2 bases, V lost 3 bases, and 18 bases had no gene match. The germline V gene encodes CDR1 LNHDA and CDR2 SQIVND (reference sequence). This CDR3 has 22 residues.

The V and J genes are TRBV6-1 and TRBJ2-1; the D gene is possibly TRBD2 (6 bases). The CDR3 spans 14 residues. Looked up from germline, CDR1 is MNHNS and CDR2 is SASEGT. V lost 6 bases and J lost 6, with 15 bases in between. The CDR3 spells CASSERGSVNEQFF. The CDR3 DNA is TGTGCCAGCAGCGAACGGGGGTCAGTCAATGAGCAGTTCTTC.

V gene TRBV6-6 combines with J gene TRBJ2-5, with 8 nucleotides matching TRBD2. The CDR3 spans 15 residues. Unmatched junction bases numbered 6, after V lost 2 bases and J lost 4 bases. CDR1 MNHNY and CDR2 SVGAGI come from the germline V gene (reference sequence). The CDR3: CASSYPGGGRETQYF. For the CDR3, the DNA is TGTGCCAGCAGTTACCCCGGGGGGGGGAGAGAGACCCAGTACTTC.

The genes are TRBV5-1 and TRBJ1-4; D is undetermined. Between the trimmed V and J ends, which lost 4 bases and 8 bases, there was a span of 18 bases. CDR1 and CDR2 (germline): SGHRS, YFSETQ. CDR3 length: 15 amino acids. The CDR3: CASSPPLGQQEKLFF. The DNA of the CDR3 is TGCGCCAGCAGCCCGCCGTTGGGCCAACAAGAAAAACTGTTTTTT.

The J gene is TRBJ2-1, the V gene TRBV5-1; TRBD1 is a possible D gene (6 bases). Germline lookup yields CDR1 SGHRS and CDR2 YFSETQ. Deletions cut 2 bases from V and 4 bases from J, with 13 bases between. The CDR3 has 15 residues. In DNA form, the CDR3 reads TGCGCCAGCAGCTTCTTTCAGGGGTTATACAATGAGCAGTTCTTC. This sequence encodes CASSFFQGLYNEQFF.

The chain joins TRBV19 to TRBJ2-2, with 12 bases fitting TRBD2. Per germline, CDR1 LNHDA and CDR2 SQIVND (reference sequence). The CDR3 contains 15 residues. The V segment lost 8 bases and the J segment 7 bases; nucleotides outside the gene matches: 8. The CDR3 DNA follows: TGTGCCAGTGCTACTAGCGGGGGGTGGGGCGGGGAGCTGTTTTTT. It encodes CASATSGGWGGELFF.

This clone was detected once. The CDR3 sequence is CASSVGGSYNEQFF. CDR3 sequence (DNA): TGTGCCAGCAGCGTCGGAGGATCCTACAATGAGCAGTTCTTC. The chain combines TRBV9 with TRBJ2-1, with D tentatively TRBD2 (5 bases). The CDR3 totals 14 residues. In germline, CDR1 is SGDLS, CDR2 YYNGEE. V was shortened by 2 bases and J by 1 base, with 7 bases between the two germline ends.

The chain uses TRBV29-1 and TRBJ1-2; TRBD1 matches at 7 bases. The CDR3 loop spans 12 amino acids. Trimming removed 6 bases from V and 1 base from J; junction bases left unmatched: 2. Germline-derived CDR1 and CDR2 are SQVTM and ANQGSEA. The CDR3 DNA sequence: TGCAGCGTGGGGACAGATAACTATGGCTACACCTTC. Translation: CSVGTDNYGYTF.

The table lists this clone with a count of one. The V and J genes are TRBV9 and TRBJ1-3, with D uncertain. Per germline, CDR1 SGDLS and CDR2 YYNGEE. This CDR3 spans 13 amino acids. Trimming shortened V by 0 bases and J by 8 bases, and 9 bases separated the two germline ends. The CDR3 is CASSVDLRDTIYF. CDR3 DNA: TGTGCCAGCAGCGTAGACCTACGGGACACCATATATTTT.